Listed here are 17 T cell receptor beta chains from one sample, sequenced in a study of cytomegalovirus exposure and HLA in healthy donors. Vbeta (60) and Jbeta (13) primers were used in the PCR. Measured with immunoSEQ multiplex PCR; TCRdb has only the in-frame clones, and not every one. The table includes 70,000 to 95,000 clones, around 74% detected once. The material sequenced was PBMCs. The receptor source for this set is a man aged 30 to 39 in good health and CMV-seropositive.

The rearrangement links TRBV5-6 to TRBJ2-1; TRBD1 is a possible D gene (6 bases). Trimming shortened V by 1 base and J by 0 bases, and 8 bases separated the two germline ends. The length of the CDR3 is 15 residues. Germline lookup yields CDR1 SGHDT and CDR2 YYEEEE. Here the CDR3 DNA reads TGTGCCAGCAGCTTGAGGGGGAGCTCCTACAATGAGCAGTTCTTC. Translated, it gives CASSLRGSSYNEQFF.

Points on this clone: One end of the junction fails to match germline, which may point to a read error. Other DNA sequences in the same sample also yield this CDR3. This chain joins TRBV6-1 and TRBJ1-4; maybe TRBD1 (5 bases). The CDR3 totals 15 residues. Germline CDR1 reads MNHNS; CDR2 reads SASEGT. CDR3: CASSEMGQGVEKLFF. The CDR3 nucleotides are TGTGCCAGCAGTGAAATGGGGCAGGGTGTTGAAAAGCTGTTTTTT.

This clone was detected once. The chain links TRBV10-3 to TRBJ1-5; D is unresolved. Trimming cost V 0 bases and J 3 bases, with 9 bases left between them. CDR1 is ENHRY, CDR2 SYGVKD, per germline. This CDR3 comprises 15 residues. The CDR3 DNA reads TGTGCCATCAGTGAGTCGGGCAGGAACAATCAGCCCCAGCATTTT. As protein: CAISESGRNNQPQHF.

The chain uses TRBV19 and TRBJ2-2; 12 bases align to TRBD2. The trim removed 7 bases at V and 4 bases at J, leaving 7 bases unmatched. Germline V CDR1 and CDR2: LNHDA, SQIVND (reference sequence). The CDR3 contains 16 residues. CDR3 protein: CASTLAGGHVTGELFF. The CDR3 DNA is TGTGCCAGTACCCTAGCGGGGGGGCATGTCACCGGGGAGCTGTTTTTT.

V is TRBV9 and J is TRBJ2-5; TRBD2 matches at 7 bases. The V gene's germline CDR1 is SGDLS and CDR2 YYNGEE. The CDR3 runs to 15 residues. The J segment lost 1 base and the V segment lost 0 bases, leaving 3 bases of the junction unmatched. The CDR3 coding sequence is TGTGCCAGCAGCGTAGGGGGAGGGACCCAAGAGACCCAGTACTTC. Amino acid sequence: CASSVGGGTQETQYF.

This clone was recorded only once. The V call is TRBV28, the J call TRBJ1-5; 7 bases line up with TRBD1. With V trimmed by 7 bases and J by 1 base, 7 bases remained unmatched. This CDR3 has 15 amino acids. Germline loops: CDR1 MDHEN, CDR2 SYDVKM. CDR3 loop: CASKYVGQSNQPQHF. The DNA of the CDR3 is TGTGCCAGCAAATACGTGGGACAGAGCAATCAGCCCCAGCATTTT.

This clone was detected only a few times. The gene calls are TRBV29-1 and TRBJ1-1, with a possible D match to TRBD1 (6 bases). The ends were cut back, 6 bases at V and 0 bases at J, with 14 bases in the middle. Germline CDR1 reads SQVTM; CDR2 reads ANQGSEA. This CDR3 spans 14 amino acids. The CDR3 coding sequence is TGCAGCGTCGACAAGACAGGATTGAACACTGAAGCTTTCTTT. Translating it yields CSVDKTGLNTEAFF.

The J gene is TRBJ1-3, the V gene TRBV7-2, with D perhaps matching TRBD1 (5 bases). V was clipped by 1 base and J by 8 bases, with 12 bases between them. The CDR3 sequence is 14 residues long. Looked up from germline, CDR1 is SGHTA and CDR2 is FQGNSA. The CDR3 nucleotides read TGTGCCAGCAGCTTAGAGGAATGGGGGGACACCATATATTTT. It encodes CASSLEEWGDTIYF.

The chain combines TRBV11-3 with TRBJ2-7; D is uncertain. V lost 0 bases, J lost 13 bases, and 19 bases lay in between. CDR3 size: 14 residues. Per the germline V gene, CDR1 is SGHNT and CDR2 is YENEEA. CDR3 amino acids: CASSLDGWPHDIYF. The DNA of the CDR3 is TGTGCCAGCAGCTTAGATGGTTGGCCCCATGACATTTACTTC.

This chain links TRBV7-8 with TRBJ2-5; D may be TRBD2 (6 bases). Trimming pared 1 base from V and 3 bases from J, leaving 6 bases between. CDR3 length equals 13 residues. From germline, CDR1 is SGHVS and CDR2 FQNEAQ. The CDR3: CASSLEREETQYF. CDR3 DNA: TGTGCCAGCAGCTTAGAGCGGGAAGAGACCCAGTACTTC.

V and J are TRBV27 and TRBJ1-4, with no clear D. CDR3 size: 15 residues. Between the trimmed V and J ends, which lost 3 bases and 5 bases, there was a span of 13 bases. The V gene's germline CDR1 is MNHEY and CDR2 SMNVEV (reference sequence). CDR3 protein: CASSFLGGINEKLFF. CDR3 in DNA: TGTGCCAGCAGTTTCCTGGGCGGGATCAATGAAAAACTGTTTTTT.

This clone was seen more than once but under ten times. Sequence at one end of the junction differs from germline and may be a read error. This chain connects TRBV7-9 to TRBJ2-7; 7 positions agree with TRBD2. The germline gives CDR1 SEHNR, CDR2 FQNEAQ (reference sequence). This CDR3 has 14 residues. The CDR3 nucleotides read TGTTCCAGCAGCTACCCTAGCGGAAACTACGAGCAGTACTTC. Translation: CSSSYPSGNYEQYF.

CDR3 sequence: CASSLGSYEQYF. The DNA of the CDR3 is TGTGCCAGCAGCTTAGGCTCCTACGAGCAGTACTTC. The gene calls are TRBV7-9 and TRBJ2-5; D is unclear. The J call may not be correct, given that the DNA end is closer to TRBJ2-7. Germline CDR1 is SEHNR and CDR2 is FQNEAQ (reference sequence). CDR3 length: 12 amino acids.

The chain couples TRBV6-7 to TRBJ2-3; D might be TRBD2 (7 bases). TRBV6-7 is marked as an open reading frame, function uncertain. V was shortened by 6 bases and J by 1 base, with 11 bases between the two germline ends. CDR3 size: 14 residues. The CDR3 DNA reads TGTGCCAGCAGCCCGGGGGGCCGCACAGATACGCAGTATTTT. Amino acid sequence: CASSPGGRTDTQYF.

This clone is medium-sized (0.01 to 0.1%) in the sample. V usage is TRBV29-1 and J usage is TRBJ2-3; 8 bases agree with TRBD1. CDR1 SQVTM and CDR2 ANQGSEA come from the germline V gene. Trimming took 4 bases from V and 4 from J; bases not matched to a gene: 10. The CDR3 is 15 amino acids. CDR3 bases: TGCAGCGTTGTTTCCGGGACAGGACGTGCAGATACGCAGTATTTT. Its translation: CSVVSGTGRADTQYF.

A note on this clone: Germline is not matched at one junction end, which may reflect a read error. The chain couples TRBV5-4 to TRBJ1-2, with D maybe TRBD1 (5 bases). The CDR3 extends over 13 amino acids. Germline assignment: CDR1 SGHNT and CDR2 YYREEE (reference sequence). CDR3 sequence reads: CASSPSAGWEEAF. The CDR3 DNA reads TGTGCCAGCAGCCCCTCAGCAGGGTGGGAAGAGGCCTTC.

The gene calls are TRBV2 and TRBJ1-1; no firm D call. The CDR3 runs 15 residues. V shed 2 bases and J shed 2 bases, with 12 bases lying between them. CDR1 is SNHLY and CDR2 is FYNNEI in the germline V gene. The CDR3 bases are TGTGCCAGCAGTGAAACGCGGGGTATTAACACTGAAGCTTTCTTT. This translates into CASSETRGINTEAFF.